These 18 T cell receptor beta chains share one sample of origin, sequenced in a study of cytomegalovirus exposure and HLA in healthy donors. Researchers ran the PCR with 60 Vbeta and 13 Jbeta primers. Produced via immunoSEQ multiplex PCR; TCRdb's table is partial and in-frame only. In the table there are approximately 210,000 clones, approximately 80% of which are singletons. The sequenced sample was PBMCs. The receptors stem from a woman in her 50s in good health and CMV-seropositive.

The genes are TRBV5-1 and TRBJ2-5, with 10 bases matching TRBD1. With the DNA end fitting TRBJ2-7 better, the J assignment may be wrong. Germline V lookup: CDR1 SGHRS, CDR2 YFSETQ. CDR3 length: 15 amino acids. The CDR3 protein is CASSSTGTGASEQYF. CDR3 DNA: TGCGCCAGCAGCTCCACCGGGACAGGGGCGAGCGAGCAGTACTTC.

DNA for the CDR3: TGTGCCAGCAGCTTACCGGTCACAGATACGCAGTATTTT. This encodes CASSLPVTDTQYF. The chain recombines TRBV7-9 with TRBJ2-3, with no clear D. The CDR3 extends over 13 amino acids. V was pared by 2 bases and J by 2 bases, with 5 bases between. The V gene's germline CDR1 is SEHNR and CDR2 FQNEAQ (reference sequence).

The V and J genes are TRBV5-8 and TRBJ2-3, with D possibly matching TRBD2 (5 bases). The germline V gene has CDR1 SGHTS and CDR2 YDEGEE. Deletions cut 2 bases from V and 4 bases from J, with 8 bases between. The CDR3 contains 13 residues. CDR3: CASSLQRADTQYF. The DNA for the CDR3 is TGTGCCAGCAGCTTACAGAGGGCAGATACGCAGTATTTT.

V gene TRBV7-9 combines with J gene TRBJ1-2; no definite D call. V dropped 5 bases and J dropped 5 bases, with 6 bases sitting between them. The CDR3 has 11 amino acids. The germline V gene has CDR1 SEHNR and CDR2 FQNEAQ (reference sequence). CDR3 coding DNA: TGTGCCAGCAGCCGGGAGTATGGCTACACCTTC. This encodes CASSREYGYTF.

The gene calls are TRBV7-9 and TRBJ1-5, with D possibly TRBD1 on 5 matching bases. Germline V lookup: CDR1 SEHNR, CDR2 FQNEAQ (reference sequence). The CDR3 is 17 amino acids. Trimming left V 4 bases short and J 3 bases short, with 19 bases between. The CDR3 spells CASSSGGGTLANQPQHF. The CDR3 region has the DNA TGTGCCAGCAGCTCAGGAGGAGGGACCCTCGCCAATCAGCCCCAGCATTTT.

V gene TRBV28 combines with J gene TRBJ1-1, with no clear D. Looked up from germline, CDR1 is MDHEN and CDR2 is SYDVKM. CDR3 size: 12 residues. Deletions cut 2 bases from V and 8 bases from J, with 9 bases between. CDR3 residues: CASSLLREEAFF. CDR3 sequence (DNA): TGTGCCAGCAGTTTACTGAGGGAGGAAGCTTTCTTT. The full variable domain, with the rest looked up from reference TRBV28 and TRBJ1-1, is DVKVTQSSRYLVKRTGEKVFLECVQDMDHENMFWYRQDPGLGLRLIYFSYDVKMKEKGDIPEGYSVSREKKERFSLILESASTNQTSMYLCASSLLREEAFFGQGTRLTVV.

This clone was recorded a few times. The chain combines TRBV11-1 with TRBJ1-2; maybe TRBD1 (6 bases). Germline CDR1 and CDR2: SGHAT and FQDESV (reference sequence). V lost 5 bases to trimming and J lost 6 bases, with 13 bases between them. The CDR3 spans 13 residues. CDR3 in amino acids: CASSPPGVDGYTF. CDR3 DNA: TGTGCCAGCAGCCCGCCAGGGGTTGATGGCTACACCTTC.

The CDR3 DNA reads TGTGCCTGGAGTCAAGATCCCGGGACAGGAAGCACTGAAGCTTTCTTT. Translating gives CAWSQDPGTGSTEAFF. The chain links TRBV30 to TRBJ1-1; 8 nucleotides match TRBD1. This CDR3 has 16 amino acids. Losses at the gene ends were 2 bases for V and 4 bases for J; bases not matched to a gene: 12. In germline, CDR1 is GTSNPN, CDR2 SVGIG (reference sequence).

The chain employs TRBV5-4 and TRBJ2-1; 9 nucleotides match TRBD2. V was clipped by 2 bases and J by 6 bases; unmatched bases: 6. Germline assignment: CDR1 SGHNT and CDR2 YYREEE (reference sequence). This CDR3 region has 15 residues. The CDR3 nucleotides are TGTGCCAGCAGCTTCAAGCGGGGGGCGACCAATGAGCAGTTCTTC. Amino acid sequence: CASSFKRGATNEQFF.

This clone was picked up a small number of times. The J gene is TRBJ1-1, the V gene TRBV18; TRBD1 is a possible D gene (5 bases). The V gene lost 1 base and the J gene lost 3 bases, with 15 bases spanning the gap. Germline assignment: CDR1 KGHSH and CDR2 LQKENI. This CDR3 spans 16 amino acids. The CDR3: CASSPLSGRTDTEAFF. In DNA, the CDR3 is TGTGCCAGCTCACCACTTTCAGGGCGAACTGACACTGAAGCTTTCTTT.

There are a few counts of this clone. This sequence joins TRBV4-1 and TRBJ1-2; possible D gene TRBD1, 6 bases. Germline values: CDR1 MGHRA, CDR2 YSYEKL. V lost 1 base to trimming and J lost 3 bases, with 6 bases between them. This CDR3 has 13 amino acids. This CDR3 reads CASSQGTDYGYTF. DNA for the CDR3: TGCGCCAGCAGCCAAGGGACAGACTATGGCTACACCTTC.

The V and J genes are TRBV28 and TRBJ2-7, with 7 bases matching TRBD1. The CDR3 is 15 amino acids. Germline lookup yields CDR1 MDHEN and CDR2 SYDVKM. The junction had 8 bases not matched to a gene; V was cut back by 4 bases and J by 2 bases. For the CDR3, the DNA is TGTGCCAGCAGTTCTTGGACAGGCTTTACCTACGAGCAGTACTTC. It translates to CASSSWTGFTYEQYF. The variable domain in full, completed from reference TRBV28 and TRBJ2-7, reads DVKVTQSSRYLVKRTGEKVFLECVQDMDHENMFWYRQDPGLGLRLIYFSYDVKMKEKGDIPEGYSVSREKKERFSLILESASTNQTSMYLCASSSWTGFTYEQYFGPGTRLTVT.

V gene TRBV5-6 combines with J gene TRBJ1-2; 7 positions agree with TRBD1. With 0 bases clipped from V and 4 bases from J, the junction kept 6 bases outside the gene matches. This CDR3 spans 15 amino acids. Germline CDR1 reads SGHDT; CDR2 reads YYEEEE. CDR3 amino acids: CASSLGDSTLYGYTF. The DNA of the CDR3 is TGTGCCAGCAGCTTGGGGGACAGTACGCTCTATGGCTACACCTTC.

This chain joins TRBV5-1 and TRBJ2-7, with 14 bases lining up with TRBD2. Trimming cost V 0 bases and J 8 bases; bases outside gene matches: 4. Germline V gene data show CDR1 as SGHRS and CDR2 as YFSETQ. The CDR3 spans 15 residues. The CDR3 DNA sequence: TGCGCCAGCAGCTTGGGGACTAGCGGGGGGCATCAGCAGTACTTC. Translating it yields CASSLGTSGGHQQYF.

The V call is TRBV28, the J call TRBJ1-3; D is uncertain. CDR3 length: 13 amino acids. The germline V gene has CDR1 MDHEN and CDR2 SYDVKM. V lost 6 bases and J 10 bases, leaving 16 bases between the germline ends. CDR3 sequence: CASSTPAGPTIYF. The CDR3 nucleotides read TGTGCCAGCAGCACCCCGGCGGGTCCGACCATATATTTT.

The genes are TRBV9 and TRBJ2-1; 10 bases are a match to TRBD2. The ends lost 3 bases at V and 5 bases at J; junction bases unmatched: 5. Germline CDR1 SGDLS, CDR2 YYNGEE. The CDR3 length is 15 residues. The CDR3 DNA is TGTGCCAGCAGCGCCTCCGGGACTAGCGACAATGAGCAGTTCTTC. Its translation is CASSASGTSDNEQFF.

This chain links TRBV4-3 with TRBJ1-4; D unresolved. The CDR3 totals 14 residues. Germline V gene data show CDR1 as LGHNA and CDR2 as YSLEER. The germline V and J ends were trimmed by 0 bases and 10 bases, with 12 bases remaining between them. The CDR3, as DNA: TGCGCCAGCAGCCAAGACAAAGGAGTCAGAAAACTGTTTTTT. As protein: CASSQDKGVRKLFF.

This chain uses TRBV5-5 with TRBJ1-1; D gene ambiguous. This CDR3 is 14 amino acids long. CDR1 and CDR2 from the germline V gene are SGHKS and YYEKEE (reference sequence). V lost 2 bases and J 1 base, leaving 9 bases between the germline ends. Written as DNA, the CDR3 is TGTGCCAGCAGCTTACAAACAACGAACACTGAAGCTTTCTTT. It encodes CASSLQTTNTEAFF.